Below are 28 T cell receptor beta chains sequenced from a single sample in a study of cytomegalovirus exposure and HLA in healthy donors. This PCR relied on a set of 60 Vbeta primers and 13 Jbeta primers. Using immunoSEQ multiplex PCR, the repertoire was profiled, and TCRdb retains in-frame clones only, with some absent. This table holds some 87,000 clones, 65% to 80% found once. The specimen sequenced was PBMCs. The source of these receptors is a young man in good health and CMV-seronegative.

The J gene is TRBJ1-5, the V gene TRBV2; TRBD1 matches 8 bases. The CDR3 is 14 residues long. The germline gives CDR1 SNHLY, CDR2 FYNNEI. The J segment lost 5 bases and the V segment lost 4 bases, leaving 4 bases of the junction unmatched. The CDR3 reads CASSGQGKDQPQHF. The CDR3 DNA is TGTGCCAGCAGTGGACAGGGGAAGGATCAGCCCCAGCATTTT.

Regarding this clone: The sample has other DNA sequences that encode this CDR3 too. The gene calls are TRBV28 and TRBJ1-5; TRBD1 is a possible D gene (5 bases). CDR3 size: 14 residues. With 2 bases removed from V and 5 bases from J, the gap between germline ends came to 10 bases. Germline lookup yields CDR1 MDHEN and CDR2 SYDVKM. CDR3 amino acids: CASSLSRVDQPQHF. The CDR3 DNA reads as TGTGCCAGCAGTTTAAGCAGGGTAGATCAGCCCCAGCATTTT.

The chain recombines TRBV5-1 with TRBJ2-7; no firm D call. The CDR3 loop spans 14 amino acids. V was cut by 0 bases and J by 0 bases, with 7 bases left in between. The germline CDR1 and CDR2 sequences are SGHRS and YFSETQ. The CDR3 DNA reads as TGCGCCAGCAGCTTGGCAGGTAGCTCCTACGAGCAGTACTTC. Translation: CASSLAGSSYEQYF.

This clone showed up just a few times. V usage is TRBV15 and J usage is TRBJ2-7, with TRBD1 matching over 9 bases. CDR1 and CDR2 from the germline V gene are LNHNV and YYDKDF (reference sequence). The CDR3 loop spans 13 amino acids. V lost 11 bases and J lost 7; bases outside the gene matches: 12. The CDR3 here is CASNRDRVGEQYF. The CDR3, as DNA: TGTGCCTCTAACCGGGACAGGGTGGGGGAGCAGTACTTC. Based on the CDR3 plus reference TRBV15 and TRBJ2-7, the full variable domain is DAMVIQNPRYQVTQFGKPVTLSCSQTLNHNVMYWYQQKSSQAPKLLFHYYDKDFNNEADTPDNFQSRRPNTSFCFLDIRSPGLGDTAMYLCASNRDRVGEQYFGPGTRLTVT.

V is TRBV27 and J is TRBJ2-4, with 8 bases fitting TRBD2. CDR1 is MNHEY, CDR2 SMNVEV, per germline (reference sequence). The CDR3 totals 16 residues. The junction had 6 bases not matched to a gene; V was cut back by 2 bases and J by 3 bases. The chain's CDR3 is CASSLRTGGGKNIQYF. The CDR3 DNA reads TGTGCCAGCAGTTTACGGACGGGGGGGGGCAAAAACATTCAGTACTTC.

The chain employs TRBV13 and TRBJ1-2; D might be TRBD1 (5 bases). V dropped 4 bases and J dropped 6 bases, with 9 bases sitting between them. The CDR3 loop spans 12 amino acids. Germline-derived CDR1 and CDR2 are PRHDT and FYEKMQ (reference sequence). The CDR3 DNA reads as TGTGCCAGCAGCTGGACAAAGCATGGCTACACCTTC. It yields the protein CASSWTKHGYTF.

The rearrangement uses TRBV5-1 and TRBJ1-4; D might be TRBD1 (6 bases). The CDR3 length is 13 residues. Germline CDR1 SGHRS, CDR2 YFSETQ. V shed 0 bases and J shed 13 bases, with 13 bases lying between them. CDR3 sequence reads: CASSLVLDSPLFF. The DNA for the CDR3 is TGCGCCAGCAGCTTGGTTTTGGACAGCCCACTGTTTTTT.

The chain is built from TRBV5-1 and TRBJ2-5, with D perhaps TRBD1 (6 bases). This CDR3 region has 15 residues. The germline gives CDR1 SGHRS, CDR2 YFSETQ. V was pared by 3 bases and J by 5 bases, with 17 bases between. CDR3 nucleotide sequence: TGCGCCAGCAGCTCCACAGGGATGGCGGCGGAGACCCAGTACTTC. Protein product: CASSSTGMAAETQYF.

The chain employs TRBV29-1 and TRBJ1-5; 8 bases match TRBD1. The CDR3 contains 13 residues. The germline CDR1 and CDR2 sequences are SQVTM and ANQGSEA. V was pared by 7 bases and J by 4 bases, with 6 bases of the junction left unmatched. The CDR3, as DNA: TGCAGCGCCGGACAGGGTGTGAATCAGCCCCAGCATTTT. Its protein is CSAGQGVNQPQHF. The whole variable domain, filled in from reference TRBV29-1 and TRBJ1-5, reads SAVISQKPSRDICQRGTSLTIQCQVDSQVTMMFWYRQQPGQSLTLIATANQGSEATYESGFVIDKFPISRPNLTFSTLTVSNMSPEDSSIYLCSAGQGVNQPQHFGDGTRLSIL.

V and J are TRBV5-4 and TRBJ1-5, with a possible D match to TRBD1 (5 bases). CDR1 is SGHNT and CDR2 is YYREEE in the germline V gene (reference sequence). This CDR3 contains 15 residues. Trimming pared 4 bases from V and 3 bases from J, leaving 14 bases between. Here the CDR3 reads CASSLRDSNNQPQHF. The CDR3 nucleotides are TGTGCCAGCAGCCTCCGGGACTCCAACAATCAGCCCCAGCATTTT.

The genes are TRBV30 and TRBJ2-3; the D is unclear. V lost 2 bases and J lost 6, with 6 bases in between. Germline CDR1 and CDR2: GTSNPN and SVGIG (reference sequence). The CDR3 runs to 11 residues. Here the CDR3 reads CAWSNRDTQYF. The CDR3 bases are TGTGCCTGGAGTAATCGGGATACGCAGTATTTT.

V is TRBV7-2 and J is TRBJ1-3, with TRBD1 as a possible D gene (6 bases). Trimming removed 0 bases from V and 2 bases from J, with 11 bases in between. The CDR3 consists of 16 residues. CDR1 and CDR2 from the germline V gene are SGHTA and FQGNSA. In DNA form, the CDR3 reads TGTGCCAGCAGCTTAGCAATGAACAGGGCTGGAAACACCATATATTTT. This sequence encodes CASSLAMNRAGNTIYF.

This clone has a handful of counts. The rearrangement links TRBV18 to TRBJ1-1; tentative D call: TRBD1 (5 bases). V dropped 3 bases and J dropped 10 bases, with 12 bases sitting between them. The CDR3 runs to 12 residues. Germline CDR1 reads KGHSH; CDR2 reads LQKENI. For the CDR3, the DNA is TGTGCCAGCTCACCCCGGGGGGGGTTAGCTTTCTTT. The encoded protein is CASSPRGGLAFF.

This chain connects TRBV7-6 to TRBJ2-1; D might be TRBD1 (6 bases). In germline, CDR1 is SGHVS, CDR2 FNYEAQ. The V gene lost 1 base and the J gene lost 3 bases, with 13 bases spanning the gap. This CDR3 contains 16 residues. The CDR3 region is CASSLDSQGIYNEQFF. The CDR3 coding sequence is TGTGCCAGCAGCTTAGATAGTCAGGGGATCTACAATGAGCAGTTCTTC.

The CDR3, as DNA: TGTGCCAGCAGCCTCTCGGGACTCTCTCCCTACGAGCAGTACTTC. This gives the protein CASSLSGLSPYEQYF. The V gene is TRBV13, the J gene TRBJ2-7; D perhaps matches TRBD2 (6 bases). Trimming left V 5 bases short and J 2 bases short, with 16 bases between. Germline-derived CDR1 and CDR2 are PRHDT and FYEKMQ (reference sequence). The CDR3 spans 15 residues.

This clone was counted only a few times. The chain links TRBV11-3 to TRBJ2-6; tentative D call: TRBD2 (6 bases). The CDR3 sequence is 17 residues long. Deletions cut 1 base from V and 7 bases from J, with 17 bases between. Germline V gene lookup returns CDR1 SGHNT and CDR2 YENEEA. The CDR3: CASSLVTRTEGANVLTF. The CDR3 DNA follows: TGTGCCAGCAGCTTAGTTACACGGACGGAGGGCGCCAACGTCCTGACTTTC.

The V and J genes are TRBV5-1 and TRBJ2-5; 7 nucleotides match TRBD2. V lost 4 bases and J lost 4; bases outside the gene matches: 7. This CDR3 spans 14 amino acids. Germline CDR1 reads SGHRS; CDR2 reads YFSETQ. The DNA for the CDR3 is TGCGCCAGCAGCGCAGCGGGGTCCCGAGAGACCCAGTACTTC. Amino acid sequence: CASSAAGSRETQYF.

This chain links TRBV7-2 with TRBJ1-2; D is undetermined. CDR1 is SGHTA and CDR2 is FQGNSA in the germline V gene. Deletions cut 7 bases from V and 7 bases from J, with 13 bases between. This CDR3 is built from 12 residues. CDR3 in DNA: TGTGCCAGCAATCCGGGTTTGGGTGGCTACACCTTC. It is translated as CASNPGLGGYTF.

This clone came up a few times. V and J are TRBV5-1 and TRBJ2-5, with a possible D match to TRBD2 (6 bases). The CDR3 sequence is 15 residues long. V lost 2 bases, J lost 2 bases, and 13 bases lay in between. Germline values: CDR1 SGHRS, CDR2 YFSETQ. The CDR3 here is CASSLGGGSQETQYF. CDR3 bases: TGCGCCAGCAGCTTAGGTGGGGGGTCACAAGAGACCCAGTACTTC.

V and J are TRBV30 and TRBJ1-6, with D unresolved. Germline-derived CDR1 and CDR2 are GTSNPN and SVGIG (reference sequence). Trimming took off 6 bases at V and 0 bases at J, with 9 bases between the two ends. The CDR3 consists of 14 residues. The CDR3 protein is CACPESSYNSPLHF. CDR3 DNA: TGTGCCTGCCCGGAGAGCTCCTATAATTCACCCCTCCACTTT. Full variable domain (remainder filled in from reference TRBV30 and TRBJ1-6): SQTIHQWPATLVQPVGSPLSLECTVEGTSNPNLYWYRQAAGRGLQLLFYSVGIGQISSEVPQNLSASRPQDRQFILSSKKLLLSDSGFYLCACPESSYNSPLHFGNGTRLTVT.

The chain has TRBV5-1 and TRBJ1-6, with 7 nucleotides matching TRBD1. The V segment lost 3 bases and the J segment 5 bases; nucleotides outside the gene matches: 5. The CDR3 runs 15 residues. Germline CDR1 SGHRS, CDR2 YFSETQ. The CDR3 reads CASSWQGDHNSPLHF. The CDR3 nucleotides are TGCGCCAGCAGCTGGCAGGGGGACCATAATTCACCCCTCCACTTT.

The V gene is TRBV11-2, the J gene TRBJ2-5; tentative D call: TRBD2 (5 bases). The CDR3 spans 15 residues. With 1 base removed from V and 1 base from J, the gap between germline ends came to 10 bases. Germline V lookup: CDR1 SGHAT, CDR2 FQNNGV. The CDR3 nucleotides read TGTGCCAGCAGCTTAGTGGGTGAGGGCCAAGAGACCCAGTACTTC. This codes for CASSLVGEGQETQYF.

CDR3 protein: CASSEEHQETQYF. The CDR3 DNA sequence: TGTGCCAGCAGCGAGGAGCACCAAGAGACCCAGTACTTC. The chain joins TRBV9 to TRBJ2-5; no reliable D call. Germline lookup yields CDR1 SGDLS and CDR2 YYNGEE. V lost 3 bases and J lost 0, with 6 bases in between. This CDR3 is 13 amino acids long. The complete variable domain, with remaining parts taken from reference TRBV9 and TRBJ2-5, reads DSGVTQTPKHLITATGQRVTLRCSPRSGDLSVYWYQQSLDQGLQFLIQYYNGEERAKGNILERFSAQQFPDLHSELNLSSLELGDSALYFCASSEEHQETQYFGPGTRLLVL.

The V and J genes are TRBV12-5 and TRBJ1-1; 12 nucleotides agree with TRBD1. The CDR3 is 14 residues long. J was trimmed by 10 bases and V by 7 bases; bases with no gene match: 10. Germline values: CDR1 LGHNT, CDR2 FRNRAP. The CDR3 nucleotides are TGTGCTAGTGCTCCAGGCGGGACAGGGGGCTTAGCTTTCTTT. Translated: CASAPGGTGGLAFF.

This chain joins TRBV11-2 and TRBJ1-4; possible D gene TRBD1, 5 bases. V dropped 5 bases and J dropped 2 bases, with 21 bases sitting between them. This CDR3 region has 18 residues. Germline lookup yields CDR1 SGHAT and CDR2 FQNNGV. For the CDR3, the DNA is TGTGCCAGCAGCCCCATTGATGTTCAGGGTCACACTAATGAAAAACTGTTTTTT. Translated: CASSPIDVQGHTNEKLFF.

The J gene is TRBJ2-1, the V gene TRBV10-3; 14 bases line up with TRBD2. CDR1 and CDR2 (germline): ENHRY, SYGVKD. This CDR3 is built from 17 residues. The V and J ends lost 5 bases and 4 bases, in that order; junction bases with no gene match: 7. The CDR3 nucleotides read TGTGCCATCAGTTCTATTTGGACTAGCGGGGGGTACAATGAGCAGTTCTTC. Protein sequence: CAISSIWTSGGYNEQFF.

CDR3 nucleotides: TGCGCCAGCAGCCATGGGGACTTCCCTACGAAATACTACGAGCAGTACTTC. It yields the protein CASSHGDFPTKYYEQYF. The rearrangement uses TRBV4-3 and TRBJ2-5; a weak D match, TRBD2 (6 bases). Near its end, the DNA agrees better with TRBJ2-7, so the J call may be wrong. Germline assignment: CDR1 LGHNA and CDR2 YSLEER. This CDR3 is 17 amino acids long.

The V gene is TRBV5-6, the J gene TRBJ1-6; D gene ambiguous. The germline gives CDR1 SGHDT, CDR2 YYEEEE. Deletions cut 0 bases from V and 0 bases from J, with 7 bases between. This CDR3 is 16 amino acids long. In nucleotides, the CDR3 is TGTGCCAGCAGCTTGGCGAGTAGCTCCTATAATTCACCCCTCCACTTT. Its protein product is CASSLASSSYNSPLHF.